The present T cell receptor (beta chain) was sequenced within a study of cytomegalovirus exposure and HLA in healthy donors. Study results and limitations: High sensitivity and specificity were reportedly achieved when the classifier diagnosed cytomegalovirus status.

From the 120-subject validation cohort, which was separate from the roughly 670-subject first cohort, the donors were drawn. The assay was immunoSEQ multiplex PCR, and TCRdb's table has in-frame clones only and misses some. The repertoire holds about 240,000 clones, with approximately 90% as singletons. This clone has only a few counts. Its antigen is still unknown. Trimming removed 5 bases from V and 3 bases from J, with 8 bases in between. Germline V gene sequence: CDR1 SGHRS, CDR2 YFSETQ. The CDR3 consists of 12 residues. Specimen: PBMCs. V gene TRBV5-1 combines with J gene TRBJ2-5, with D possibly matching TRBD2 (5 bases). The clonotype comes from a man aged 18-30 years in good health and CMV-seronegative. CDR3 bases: TGCGCCAGCAGTGGACTCGAAGAGACCCAGTACTTC. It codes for CASSGLEETQYF.